This is a list of T cell receptor beta chains from one sample in a study of human T cells and chemical hapten exposure. TCRdb reprocessed the 5' RACE reads via MiXCR and lists one record per CDR3 protein. The sample shows under 150,000 distinct CDR3 sequences, around 20% of them seen only once. The source is a human donor in good health. Both conserved end residues are part of each CDR3. The D gene is left open where the match is weak. Expanded clones get a size class; other rows say once, few or many, or leave the size out.

J	D	size	V	length	DNA	CDR3
TRBJ2-5	TRBD2	NA	TRBV12-3/TRBV12-4	14	TGTGCCAGCAGGCTAGCGGGAGGAGAAGAGACCCAGTACTTC	CASRLAGGEETQYF
TRBJ2-5	TRBD1	NA	TRBV5-4	15	TGTGCCAGCAGCTTGAGGGACAGGGGGCGAGAGACCCAGTACTTC	CASSLRDRGRETQYF
TRBJ2-2	TRBD2	NA	TRBV25-1	14	TGTGCCAGCAGTGAAACTAGCGTCGCCGGGGAGCTGTTTTTT	CASSETSVAGELFF
TRBJ2-1	TRBD2	NA	TRBV29-1	14	TGCAGTGCAAAGCGGGAGGGGTCCTACAATGAGCAGTTCTTC	CSAKREGSYNEQFF
TRBJ1-5	NA	NA	TRBV6-1	16	TGTGCCAGCAGTCAAATCGCGGGGGCAGGAAATCAGCCCCAGCATTTT	CASSQIAGAGNQPQHF
TRBJ2-1	TRBD2	NA	TRBV4-2	13	TGTGCCAGCAGCCAAGATGGACCGGGAGGGCAGTTCTTC	CASSQDGPGGQFF
TRBJ1-3	NA	NA	TRBV14	15	TGTGCCAGCAGCCTCAGCAGTCTCTCTGGAAACACCATATATTTT	CASSLSSLSGNTIYF
TRBJ2-7	NA	NA	TRBV5-4	14	TGTGCCAGCAGCTTGGGAAGCCTTCCCTACGAGCAGTACTTC	CASSLGSLPYEQYF
TRBJ1-5	NA	NA	TRBV2	13	TGTGCCAGCCTTACAGCGGGTGGTCAGCCCCAGCATTTT	CASLTAGGQPQHF
TRBJ2-7	TRBD1	few	TRBV12-3/TRBV12-4	15	TGTGCCAGCAGCCCAGGGACAGGGGGGCTGCACGAGCAGTACTTC	CASSPGTGGLHEQYF
TRBJ1-1	NA	NA	TRBV12-3/TRBV12-4	16	TGTGCCAGCAGCCTTGGATCCGGGCCCGGGGTCGCTGAAGCTTTCTTT	CASSLGSGPGVAEAFF
TRBJ2-3	NA	NA	TRBV18	16	TGTGCCAGCTCACTCTGGGACGGGACACTTGGAGATACGCAGTATTTT	CASSLWDGTLGDTQYF
TRBJ2-3	NA	few	TRBV25-1	12	TGTGCCAGCAGTGAACTAAAAGATACGCAGTATTTT	CASSELKDTQYF
TRBJ1-2	NA	few	TRBV25-1	13	TGTGCCAGCAGTGAATCCAAACGAGGCGGCTACACCTTC	CASSESKRGGYTF
TRBJ2-7	TRBD2	NA	TRBV6-5	12	TGTGCCAGCGGGAGGGCCAGAGAAGAGCAGTACTTC	CASGRAREEQYF
TRBJ1-5	NA	few	TRBV20-1	13	TGCAGTGCTAGAGAAGCAGGGAATCAGCCCCAGCATTTT	CSAREAGNQPQHF
TRBJ2-1	TRBD2	NA	TRBV20-1	16	TGCAGTGCTAGAGATTCCGAGCGGGGAGCTAGCAATGAGCAGTTCTTC	CSARDSERGASNEQFF
TRBJ2-2	TRBD2	few	TRBV6-2/TRBV6-3	15	TGTGCCAGCAGGTCGCTAGCGGCCGCCACCGGGGAGCTGTTTTTT	CASRSLAAATGELFF
TRBJ2-3	NA	NA	TRBV6-6	14	TGTGCCAGCACCCCCGCGGGACTTACAGATACGCAGTATTTT	CASTPAGLTDTQYF
TRBJ2-1	NA	NA	TRBV6-1	12	TGTGCCAGCAGTGAAGTGAACAATGAGCAGTTCTTC	CASSEVNNEQFF
TRBJ1-1	NA	NA	TRBV28	12	TGTGCCAGCCTACGGGGGACACTGGGAGCTTTCTTT	CASLRGTLGAFF
TRBJ2-6	NA	few	TRBV7-9	12	TGTGCCAGCAGCCCGAGGGCGGGGGTCCTGACTTTC	CASSPRAGVLTF
TRBJ2-6	NA	few	TRBV9	19	TGTGCCAGCAGCGTAGGGACTTCTGCCCCCCTCTCTGGGGCCAACGTCCTGACTTTC	CASSVGTSAPLSGANVLTF
TRBJ1-6	NA	NA	TRBV7-2	14	TGTGCCAGCAGCCATGCAGGGGCGAATTCACCCCTCCACTTT	CASSHAGANSPLHF
TRBJ1-2	TRBD1	once	TRBV5-1	15	TGCGCCAGCAGAGGACAGGAGTTCCCTAACTATGGCTACACCTTC	CASRGQEFPNYGYTF
TRBJ2-5	TRBD1	few	TRBV5-4	16	TGTGCCAGCAGCTTGGCCACAGGGGGCCCTCCCTGGGACCAGTACTTC	CASSLATGGPPWDQYF
TRBJ2-1	NA	NA	TRBV12-3/TRBV12-4	15	TGTGCCAGCAGTAAACCCCATAAAACCTACAATGAGCAGTTCTTC	CASSKPHKTYNEQFF
TRBJ2-3	NA	NA	TRBV25-1	14	TGTGCCAGCAGTGAGTTCGGCGGCACAGATACGCAGTATTTT	CASSEFGGTDTQYF
TRBJ2-7	NA	few	TRBV4-1	13	TGCGCCAGCAGCCAAGCCGGAGACTACGAGCAGTACTTC	CASSQAGDYEQYF
TRBJ2-7	NA	few	TRBV27	12	TGTGCCAGCAGTTTTCGGTCGGGAGAGCAGTACTTC	CASSFRSGEQYF
TRBJ2-2	NA	few	TRBV3-1	16	TGTGCCAGCAGCCAAGGATTTAGGGGGAGCACCGGGGAGCTGTTTTTT	CASSQGFRGSTGELFF
TRBJ2-2	NA	few	TRBV4-1	16	TGCGCCAGCAGCCAAGAACCAGGTTTTAACACCGGGGAGCTGTTTTTT	CASSQEPGFNTGELFF
TRBJ1-2	NA	NA	TRBV5-4	14	TGTGCCACCTCGGGGGCGGCAGGCCTAGGTGGCTACACCTTC	CATSGAAGLGGYTF
TRBJ2-7	TRBD2	NA	TRBV12-3/TRBV12-4	16	TGTGCCAGCAGTTTGGGGCTAGCGGGTTTACCCTACGAGCAGTACTTC	CASSLGLAGLPYEQYF
TRBJ1-1	NA	NA	TRBV12-5	14	TGTGCTAGTGCCCCGGCCGGGGAAGGAGGGGGAGCTTTCTTT	CASAPAGEGGGAFF
TRBJ1-2	TRBD1	NA	TRBV6-5	15	TGTGCCAGCAGTTACACGGGACAGTCGAACTATGGCTACACCTTC	CASSYTGQSNYGYTF
TRBJ2-5	NA	NA	TRBV11-2	16	TGTGCCAGCAGCCCTCGCGTAGCGGCGTACCAAGAGACCCAGTACTTC	CASSPRVAAYQETQYF
TRBJ1-2	NA	NA	TRBV20-1	14	TGCAGTGCTAGCAACGGGAAAGGTCCCTATGGCTACACCTTC	CSASNGKGPYGYTF
TRBJ1-1	NA	many	TRBV29-1	11	TGCAGCGGGGACTTCGGCACTGAAGCTTTCTTT	CSGDFGTEAFF
TRBJ2-5	NA	few	TRBV28	12	TGTGCCAGCAGTACCTTCACGGAGACCCAGTACTTC	CASSTFTETQYF
TRBJ1-1	TRBD1	few	TRBV28	17	TGTGCCAGCAGTTTATGGGCCCTGGGACAGGGGGGAACTGAAGCTTTCTTT	CASSLWALGQGGTEAFF
TRBJ1-6	NA	NA	TRBV15	14	TGTGCCACCAGCCCCTTGGAGATAAATTCACCCCTCCACTTT	CATSPLEINSPLHF
TRBJ2-2	TRBD2	few	TRBV4-1	15	TGCGCCAGCAGCCAAGTTTTAGCGGGGGCCGGGGAGCTGTTTTTT	CASSQVLAGAGELFF
TRBJ2-3	NA	NA	TRBV6-1	17	TGTGCCAGGACGAGGGCAGGCTCGAGGGTTAGCACAGATACGCAGTATTTT	CARTRAGSRVSTDTQYF
TRBJ2-3	NA	NA	TRBV12-3/TRBV12-4	12	TGTGCCAGCGGCCTTCGTTCGGATACGCAGTATTTT	CASGLRSDTQYF
TRBJ2-1	TRBD1	few	TRBV5-1	17	TGCGCCAGCAGCTTGGAACAAGGGGGCAAATCCTACAATGAGCAGTTCTTC	CASSLEQGGKSYNEQFF
TRBJ2-1	NA	NA	TRBV2	15	TGTGCCAGCAGAAAAGGGGTGATTTCCTACAATGAGCAGTTCTTC	CASRKGVISYNEQFF
TRBJ2-5	NA	NA	TRBV7-3	13	TGTGCCAGCAGCCCCGGGGTCCAAGAGACCCAGTACTTC	CASSPGVQETQYF
TRBJ2-7	TRBD1	NA	TRBV28	11	TGTGCCAGCAGTTCCGACAGGGAATTTGGCTTC	CASSSDREFGF